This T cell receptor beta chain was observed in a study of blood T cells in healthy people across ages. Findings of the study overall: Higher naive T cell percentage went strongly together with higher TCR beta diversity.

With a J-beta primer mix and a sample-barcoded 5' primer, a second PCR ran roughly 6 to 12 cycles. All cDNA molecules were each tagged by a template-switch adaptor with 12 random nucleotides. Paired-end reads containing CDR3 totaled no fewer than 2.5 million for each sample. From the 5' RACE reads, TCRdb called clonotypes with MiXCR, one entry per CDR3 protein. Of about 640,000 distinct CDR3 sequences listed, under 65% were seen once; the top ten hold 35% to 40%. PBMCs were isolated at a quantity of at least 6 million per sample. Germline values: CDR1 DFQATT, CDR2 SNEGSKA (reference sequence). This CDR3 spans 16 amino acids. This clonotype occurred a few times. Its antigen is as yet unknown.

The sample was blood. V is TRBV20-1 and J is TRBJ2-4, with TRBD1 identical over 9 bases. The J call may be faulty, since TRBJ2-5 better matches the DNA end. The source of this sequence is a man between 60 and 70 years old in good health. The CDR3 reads CSARSVQGAPSQTQYF. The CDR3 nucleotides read TGCAGTGCTAGATCCGTACAGGGGGCGCCTTCCCAGACCCAGTACTTC.